The clone carrying this T cell receptor (beta chain) was seen at least ten times. Antigen specificity is unknown. This entry belongs to a study of CD8 T cells in ankylosing spondylitis. TCRdb re-called the 5' RACE reads through MiXCR, storing one row per CDR3 protein. There are roughly 250,000 distinct CDR3 sequences in the sample; approximately 9% occur only once, and 6.8% lies in the top ten. In germline, CDR1 is DFQATT, CDR2 SNEGSKA (reference sequence). The V end lost 5 bases, the J end lost 3 bases, and 11 bases lay between the germline ends. The CDR3 is 13 amino acids. Points from the study as a whole: Before this, some motif variants had been reported in reactive arthritis synovial fluid and blood. Disease-linked clones reportedly showed significant enrichment in matched ankylosing spondylitis synovial fluid. With a CD8+ phenotype, disease-linked clones were relatively rare in peripheral blood.

This TCR derives from a male donor with ankylosing spondylitis or in good health (not recorded which). The chain uses TRBV20-1 and TRBJ2-1; D may be TRBD1 (6 bases). The source material was blood, either unsorted or a sorted T cell fraction (not recorded which). The CDR3 bases are TGCAGTGCTGAGAAAGGGGGCTACAATGAGCAGTTCTTC. This codes for CSAEKGGYNEQFF.